This TCR beta chain was profiled in a study of T cell responses to AZD1222 COVID-19 vaccine. As for the study in general: Pooled together were second doses at about 4 or about 12 weeks.

The germline gives CDR1 LNHNV, CDR2 YYDKDF (reference sequence). This CDR3 is built from 17 residues. Trimming took 1 base from V and 8 from J, leaving 20 bases between them. Whole-study findings and limits: Only 6 or 7 AZD1222 recipients tested seropositive at baseline. Regions left unmutated in variants are reportedly the target of nearly half of spike-specific TCRs.

For this clone: The antigen is undetermined.

Sequencing used immunoSEQ multiplex PCR; TCRdb keeps in-frame clones, though not all of them. The sample includes 60,000 to 80,000 clones, roughly 85% seen only once; the top ten take roughly a fifth. The receptor was isolated from an adult in good health. The starting material was peripheral blood, obtained on day 0 of AZD1222 vaccination. The chain uses TRBV15 and TRBJ1-4, with D perhaps matching TRBD1 (6 bases). As DNA, the CDR3 is TGTGCCACCAGCAGAGCCGCTCCGGGGGCTCTCGGGGAAAAACTGTTTTTT. Protein sequence: CATSRAAPGALGEKLFF.